This T cell receptor beta chain emerged from a study of CD8+ T cells in alopecia areata. Study summary: Treatment comprised oral tofacitinib, 5 to 10 mg twice daily, in treated patients. Tofacitinib administration persisted for 6 to 18 months, succeeded by 6 months off drug. Broader study findings: Higher clonality than in normal scalp was seen in lesional scalp, especially alopecia totalis/universalis.

The table lists this clone with a few counts. Its target is not known. Given a much more abundant clone one base away, this may be a read error. Peripheral blood samples and lesional scalp punch biopsies were obtained from alopecia areata patients. It was cDNA, reverse transcribed from extracted RNA, that served as the sequencing template. Here immunoSEQ multiplex PCR was the method, and the copy in TCRdb shows in-frame clones only, minus some. The sample lists around 140,000 clones, 51% occurring once. This CDR3 has 13 amino acids. Germline V CDR1 and CDR2: SGHTA, FQGTGA. Trimming left V 4 bases short and J 3 bases short, with 7 bases between.

The sample here was CD4+ T cells sorted from blood, taken at week 0. This TCR derives from a human donor with alopecia areata. The chain links TRBV7-3 to TRBJ2-1, with TRBD1 as a possible D gene (5 bases). The CDR3, as DNA: TGTGCCAGCAGCTCGGACAACTACAATGAGCAGTTCTTC. Its protein product is CASSSDNYNEQFF.